The next 23 T cell receptor beta chains were all read from a single sample in a study of shared clonotypes between healthy human individuals. The method was immunoSEQ multiplex PCR; TCRdb's version includes in-frame clones alone and lacks a portion of them. This table holds about 2.4 million clones, over 85% found once. The sequenced sample was naive CD4+ T cells sorted from blood. Noted subset: CD45RA+ positively selected. The receptors were gathered from a man between 18 and 35 years old in good health.

CDR3 sequence: CASSESKGGTEQYF. The CDR3 bases are TGCGCCAGCAGTGAGTCTAAGGGGGGGACCGAGCAGTACTTC. The J gene is TRBJ2-7, the V gene TRBV10-2; a possible D gene is TRBD2 (7 bases). CDR1 and CDR2 from the germline V gene are WSHSY and SAAADI. V shed 0 bases and J shed 6 bases, with 12 bases lying between them. The CDR3 loop spans 14 amino acids.

The genes are TRBV30 and TRBJ2-2; 8 nucleotides agree with TRBD1. With V trimmed by 5 bases and J by 1 base, 6 bases remained unmatched. Germline values: CDR1 GTSNPN, CDR2 SVGIG (reference sequence). This CDR3 region has 15 residues. This CDR3 is CAWSRQGLNTGELFF. CDR3 DNA sequence: TGTGCCTGGTCTCGACAGGGGCTGAACACCGGGGAGCTGTTTTTT.

This chain uses TRBV5-8 with TRBJ1-4, with 7 positions matching TRBD1. This CDR3 spans 17 amino acids. CDR1 and CDR2 from the germline V gene are SGHTS and YDEGEE. J gave up 0 bases and V 4 bases, and 9 bases lay outside the gene matches. The DNA of the CDR3 is TGTGCCAGCAGCGCCACCGGGACAGCAGCAACTAATGAAAAACTGTTTTTT. Its translation is CASSATGTAATNEKLFF.

This clone was counted a single time. Other DNA sequences in the same sample also yield this CDR3. The chain carries TRBV5-1 and TRBJ2-5; 14 bases are shared with TRBD2. The ends lost 4 bases at V and 0 bases at J; junction bases unmatched: 2. Germline CDR1 reads SGHRS; CDR2 reads YFSETQ. This CDR3 is 16 amino acids long. In DNA form, the CDR3 reads TGCGCCAGCAGCCTGGGACTAGCGGGAGACCAAGAGACCCAGTACTTC. It is translated as CASSLGLAGDQETQYF.

The sample holds one count of this clone. The chain carries TRBV5-1 and TRBJ2-6; D gene uncertain. Germline CDR1 reads SGHRS; CDR2 reads YFSETQ. This CDR3 spans 18 amino acids. The V and J ends lost 0 bases and 4 bases respectively, with 17 bases between them. The CDR3 nucleotides read TGCGCCAGCAGCTTGGGACCAACTAAGCTTGGGGGGGCCAACGTCCTGACTTTC. Protein: CASSLGPTKLGGANVLTF.

To note about this clone: Other DNA sequences of this sample code for an identical CDR3. The chain has TRBV5-1 and TRBJ2-3; D call uncertain. Germline assignment: CDR1 SGHRS and CDR2 YFSETQ. This CDR3 region has 11 residues. The V end lost 4 bases, the J end lost 3 bases, and 3 bases lay between the germline ends. CDR3 DNA sequence: TGCGCCAGCAGCCAAACAGATACGCAGTATTTT. Residues: CASSQTDTQYF.

This sequence joins TRBV18 and TRBJ1-6; D is uncertain. Trimming stripped 3 bases from V and 7 bases from J, with 10 bases between. CDR3 length equals 14 residues. Germline V gene data show CDR1 as KGHSH and CDR2 as LQKENI. The DNA for the CDR3 is TGTGCCAGCTCACCCGGGATGGCAAATTCACCCCTCCACTTT. As protein: CASSPGMANSPLHF. The whole variable domain, filled in from reference TRBV18 and TRBJ1-6, reads NAGVMQNPRHLVRRRGQEARLRCSPMKGHSHVYWYRQLPEEGLKFMVYLQKENIIDESGMPKERFSAEFPKEGPSILRIQQVVRGDSAAYFCASSPGMANSPLHFGNGTRLTVT.

The gene calls are TRBV10-3 and TRBJ2-2; a weak D match, TRBD1 (6 bases). CDR1 ENHRY and CDR2 SYGVKD come from the germline V gene. The CDR3 has 17 residues. V shed 0 bases and J shed 6 bases, with 17 bases lying between them. The CDR3 sequence is CAISESVSDSTPGELFF. CDR3 in DNA: TGTGCCATCAGTGAGTCTGTTTCGGACAGTACCCCCGGGGAGCTGTTTTTT.

The CDR3 nucleotides read TGCAGCGTTCCCGTCAGTAACTCCTACGAGCAGTACTTC. Protein: CSVPVSNSYEQYF. The J gene is TRBJ2-7, the V gene TRBV29-1; D gene uncertain. Trimming cost V 5 bases and J 0 bases, with 11 bases left between them. Germline V gives CDR1 SQVTM, CDR2 ANQGSEA. The CDR3 loop spans 13 amino acids.

V usage is TRBV7-2 and J usage is TRBJ2-3; possibly TRBD2 for D (6 bases). This CDR3 is built from 16 residues. V was pared by 5 bases and J by 1 base, with 16 bases between. Germline lookup yields CDR1 SGHTA and CDR2 FQGNSA. The CDR3 reads CASSKAGGFRTDTQYF. CDR3 sequence (DNA): TGTGCCAGCAGCAAAGCGGGCGGATTTCGCACAGATACGCAGTATTTT.

The V call is TRBV9, the J call TRBJ2-7; TRBD1 agrees at 9 bases. This CDR3 is 15 amino acids long. CDR1 SGDLS and CDR2 YYNGEE come from the germline V gene. J lost 6 bases, V lost 0 bases, and 7 bases had no gene match. The DNA for the CDR3 is TGTGCCAGCAGCGTAGAGGGACAGGGTATTGGCGAGCAGTACTTC. This encodes CASSVEGQGIGEQYF.

The gene calls are TRBV5-1 and TRBJ2-1; TRBD1 matches at 7 bases. CDR3 length equals 15 residues. Germline V lookup: CDR1 SGHRS, CDR2 YFSETQ. With V trimmed by 0 bases and J by 8 bases, 8 bases remained unmatched. This CDR3 reads CASSLASGQVHEQFF. The CDR3 DNA reads as TGCGCCAGCAGCTTGGCCTCCGGACAGGTCCATGAGCAGTTCTTC.

The chain links TRBV7-9 to TRBJ1-4, with D unclear. CDR1 and CDR2 (germline): SEHNR, FQNEAQ (reference sequence). The CDR3 covers 15 residues. V was trimmed by 5 bases and J by 0 bases, leaving 10 bases between them. Written as DNA, the CDR3 is TGTGCCAGCAGCGGTGGGGATGCAACTAATGAAAAACTGTTTTTT. This translates into CASSGGDATNEKLFF. Based on the CDR3 plus reference TRBV7-9 and TRBJ1-4, the full variable domain is DTGVSQNPRHKITKRGQNVTFRCDPISEHNRLYWYRQTLGQGPEFLTYFQNEAQLEKSRLLSDRFSAERPKGSFSTLEIQRTEQGDSAMYLCASSGGDATNEKLFFGSGTQLSVL.

The CDR3 reads CASSLVTDIQYF. CDR3 DNA: TGTGCCAGCAGCTTAGTAACGGACATTCAGTACTTC. The chain employs TRBV11-2 and TRBJ2-4; D gene unclear. This CDR3 is built from 12 residues. The germline V gene has CDR1 SGHAT and CDR2 FQNNGV. V was cut by 1 base and J by 8 bases, with 6 bases left in between.

This clone was observed a single time. CDR3 in amino acids: CASSLGGIYEQYF. The CDR3, as DNA: TGTGCCAGCAGTTTGGGCGGGATCTACGAGCAGTACTTC. The chain is built from TRBV28 and TRBJ2-7; the D gene is possibly TRBD2 (6 bases). This CDR3 is built from 13 residues. Between the trimmed V and J ends, which lost 3 bases and 3 bases, there was a span of 9 bases. Germline V gene lookup returns CDR1 MDHEN and CDR2 SYDVKM.

The gene calls are TRBV29-1 and TRBJ1-1; D remains unclear. In germline, CDR1 is SQVTM, CDR2 ANQGSEA. The V end lost 4 bases, the J end lost 3 bases, and 15 bases lay between the germline ends. The CDR3 extends over 14 amino acids. CDR3 in DNA: TGCAGCGTTGCGCTAAGGATTTCGGACACTGAAGCTTTCTTT. Its protein product is CSVALRISDTEAFF.

This chain connects TRBV5-4 to TRBJ2-5; TRBD1 agrees at 7 bases. V lost 3 bases to trimming and J lost 5 bases; unmatched junction nucleotides: 7. The V gene's germline CDR1 is SGHNT and CDR2 YYREEE (reference sequence). The CDR3 has 14 residues. The CDR3: CASSSGTAWETQYF. CDR3 sequence (DNA): TGTGCCAGCAGCTCCGGGACAGCCTGGGAGACCCAGTACTTC.

This clone was recorded once. The rearrangement joins TRBV5-1 to TRBJ1-1; possible D gene TRBD1, 5 bases. V lost 2 bases and J 5 bases, leaving 16 bases between the germline ends. Looked up from germline, CDR1 is SGHRS and CDR2 is YFSETQ. The CDR3 length is 15 residues. The CDR3, as DNA: TGCGCCAGCAGCTTCGATGGAGCCCCAGGGACTGAAGCTTTCTTT. Translated, it gives CASSFDGAPGTEAFF.

This chain connects TRBV11-3 to TRBJ2-2; 10 bases match TRBD1. The J segment lost 6 bases and the V segment lost 5 bases, leaving 6 bases of the junction unmatched. CDR3 length: 15 amino acids. Germline-derived CDR1 and CDR2 are SGHNT and YENEEA. The CDR3 DNA follows: TGTGCCAGCAGCGGCACCGGGACAGGGGCCGGGGAGCTGTTTTTT. Translated, it gives CASSGTGTGAGELFF.

The CDR3 reads CASSPRTEETQYF. The CDR3 nucleotides read TGTGCCAGCAGCCCACGGACAGAAGAGACCCAGTACTTC. The V and J genes are TRBV11-3 and TRBJ2-5, with D possibly TRBD1 on 6 matching bases. Germline values: CDR1 SGHNT, CDR2 YENEEA. The CDR3 length is 13 residues. The V and J ends lost 5 bases and 3 bases respectively, with 10 bases between them.

The chain links TRBV10-3 to TRBJ2-7; 13 bases map to TRBD2. Germline-derived CDR1 and CDR2 are ENHRY and SYGVKD. There are 18 residues in the CDR3. The V segment lost 2 bases and the J segment 3 bases; nucleotides outside the gene matches: 10. The chain's CDR3 is CAISEAPWTSGGNYEQYF. The CDR3 DNA sequence: TGTGCCATCAGTGAGGCCCCCTGGACTAGCGGGGGAAACTACGAGCAGTACTTC.

As concerns this clone: Other nucleotide sequences from this sample produce the same CDR3. The chain is built from TRBV6-1 and TRBJ2-7; TRBD1 aligns across 8 bases. CDR1 MNHNS and CDR2 SASEGT come from the germline V gene. This CDR3 region has 13 residues. Losses at the gene ends were 8 bases for V and 2 bases for J; bases not matched to a gene: 5. The CDR3 DNA follows: TGTGCCAGCTCAGGACAGGGAACCTACGAGCAGTACTTC. This encodes CASSGQGTYEQYF.

This rearrangement joins TRBV5-1 to TRBJ2-1; TRBD2 aligns across 7 bases. CDR3 length equals 16 residues. Trimming cost V 0 bases and J 3 bases; bases outside gene matches: 6. The germline gives CDR1 SGHRS, CDR2 YFSETQ. CDR3 residues: CASSLDTGGIYNEQFF. The DNA of the CDR3 is TGCGCCAGCAGCTTGGATACCGGGGGGATCTACAATGAGCAGTTCTTC.